One sample yielded the 29 T cell receptor beta chains listed below, sequenced in a study of CXCR3-negative and CXCR3-positive naive CD8 T cells. With UMI labels, 5' RACE was used to prepare the TRB cDNA libraries. Following a re-call of the 5' RACE reads, TCRdb has one entry per CDR3 protein and lacks DNA. The data show about 120,000 distinct CDR3 sequences, and the top ten clones hold 0.45% to 0.6%. Sequencing was carried out using naive CXCR3- CD8+ T cells from blood. The subset is: CD45RO-CCR7+CD27+CD95- naive CD8+ T cells lacking CXCR3 (TNR3-). Receptor source: a human donor in good health. Some clones in this sample may be carry-over from other donors' samples.

The chain joins TRBV7-8 to TRBJ2-7; the D call of TRBD2 rests on TCRdb alone, since no DNA is present to check it. CDR1 and CDR2 (germline): SGHVS, FQNEAQ. The CDR3 is made up of 15 amino acids. This CDR3 is CASSVLAGETYEQYF.

This sequence joins TRBV15 and TRBJ2-7. The CDR3 contains 15 residues. CDR1 is LNHNV, CDR2 YYDKDF, per germline (reference sequence). CDR3 sequence: CATSRETSSSYEQYF.

The chain employs TRBV12-3 or TRBV12-4 and TRBJ2-5; TCRdb outputs TRBD2, but without DNA this stays unchecked. This CDR3 has 14 amino acids. This CDR3 reads CASSLLAGQETQYF.

The J gene is TRBJ2-1, the V gene TRBV12-3 or TRBV12-4; lacking DNA, the TRBD1 call made by TCRdb goes unchecked. The CDR3 is 12 residues long. The CDR3 is CASSPPGPVQFF.

V usage is TRBV6-5 and J usage is TRBJ2-1. Germline CDR1 and CDR2: MNHEY and SVGAGI. The CDR3 loop spans 13 amino acids. The chain's CDR3 is CASSYGVYNEQFF.

V is TRBV5-1 and J is TRBJ2-7; TCRdb returns TRBD1, unconfirmable since there is no DNA. CDR3 length equals 16 residues. Germline CDR1 and CDR2: SGHRS and YFSETQ. The CDR3: CASSPDLDRVTYEQYF.

The chain uses TRBV15 and TRBJ1-2; TCRdb designates TRBD1, a call that cannot be tested without DNA. The germline V gene has CDR1 LNHNV and CDR2 YYDKDF (reference sequence). This CDR3 has 15 residues. CDR3 in amino acids: CATSGWDRGYYGYTF.

J is TRBJ1-5 and V is TRBV29-1. This CDR3 is 13 amino acids long. In germline, CDR1 is SQVTM, CDR2 ANQGSEA. The CDR3 reads CSVVSGTDQPQHF.

This sequence joins TRBV20-1 and TRBJ2-1; as DNA is missing, the TRBD1 call by TCRdb cannot be tested. The CDR3 length is 17 residues. In germline, CDR1 is DFQATT, CDR2 SNEGSKA (reference sequence). CDR3 sequence: CSARAEAGTGVYNEQFF.

The CDR3: CASSGPLPDLIKGGNQPQHF. This chain uses TRBV6-4 with TRBJ1-5. The V gene's germline CDR1 is MRHNA and CDR2 SNTAGT. The CDR3 has 20 residues.

The V call is TRBV3-1, the J call TRBJ2-7. CDR3 length: 12 residues. Germline CDR1 is LGHDT and CDR2 is YNNKEL (reference sequence). CDR3: CASSQDSAEQYF.

The V gene is TRBV29-1, the J gene TRBJ2-7; the TCRdb call, TRBD1, lacks DNA for checking. Germline CDR1 reads SQVTM; CDR2 reads ANQGSEA. The CDR3 contains 16 residues. The CDR3 spells CSVEESGKGQSYEQYF.

V and J are TRBV19 and TRBJ1-1. This CDR3 spans 11 amino acids. Germline lookup yields CDR1 LNHDA and CDR2 SQIVND (reference sequence). CDR3 protein: CASRTGTEAFF.

J is TRBJ2-7 and V is TRBV11-1. This CDR3 contains 11 residues. Germline V gene sequence: CDR1 SGHAT, CDR2 FQDESV (reference sequence). The CDR3: CASSSLVEQYF.

The chain employs TRBV6-5 and TRBJ2-7; TCRdb reports TRBD2, a call that lacks DNA to check it against. Germline V gene sequence: CDR1 MNHEY, CDR2 SVGAGI. The CDR3 spans 15 residues. CDR3 protein: CASRETSGISYEQYF.

The chain couples TRBV2 to TRBJ2-5; TCRdb lists TRBD1, though no DNA is available to test this call. This CDR3 is built from 15 residues. CDR1 is SNHLY, CDR2 FYNNEI, per germline. This CDR3 reads CASSDAGQIQETQYF.

The gene calls are TRBV12-3 or TRBV12-4 and TRBJ2-2; TCRdb indicates TRBD1, and absent DNA this call remains unverified. CDR3 length: 14 residues. This CDR3 is CASSRGLHTGELFF.

The V gene is TRBV9, the J gene TRBJ2-3; the D call from TCRdb, TRBD1, cannot be confirmed without DNA. CDR1 SGDLS and CDR2 YYNGEE come from the germline V gene. The CDR3 has 16 amino acids. CDR3 protein: CASSVVEAHLTDTQYF.

J is TRBJ2-1 and V is TRBV6-6; the D call from TCRdb, TRBD1, cannot be confirmed without DNA. CDR3 size: 17 residues. The germline CDR1 and CDR2 sequences are MNHNY and SVGAGI (reference sequence). CDR3 sequence reads: CASSYPWAERTYNEQFF.

The chain joins TRBV19 to TRBJ2-2; TCRdb designates TRBD2, a call that cannot be tested without DNA. CDR1 is LNHDA, CDR2 SQIVND, per germline (reference sequence). The CDR3 runs 13 residues. CDR3 sequence: CASKGREAGELFF.

The chain has TRBV10-3 and TRBJ2-3. The CDR3 covers 20 residues. Looked up from germline, CDR1 is ENHRY and CDR2 is SYGVKD. The CDR3 loop reads CAISESSAGEKRSRVDTQYF.

CDR3 in amino acids: CASNRTGLKNTGELFF. The chain is built from TRBV21-1 and TRBJ2-2; absent DNA, TCRdb's TRBD2 call cannot be checked. TRBV21-1 is a recognized pseudogene. This CDR3 has 16 amino acids.

The chain links TRBV28 to TRBJ2-7; the TRBD1 assignment by TCRdb is unverifiable without DNA. Germline V gene sequence: CDR1 MDHEN, CDR2 SYDVKM. The CDR3 extends over 14 amino acids. The CDR3 sequence: CASSLLGAWDEQYF.

The chain carries TRBV6-2 or TRBV6-3 and TRBJ1-2; without DNA, the TCRdb call of TRBD1 cannot be checked. CDR3 length: 16 residues. CDR1 and CDR2 from the germline V gene are MNHEY and SVGEGT. This CDR3 is CASTPSVPGAYYGYTF.

The chain links TRBV4-2 to TRBJ1-5. CDR1 and CDR2 (germline): LGHNA, YNFKEQ. The CDR3 is 13 amino acids. The CDR3 loop is CASSGEGNQPQHF.

J is TRBJ2-5 and V is TRBV28; TCRdb outputs TRBD1, but without DNA this stays unchecked. The germline V gene encodes CDR1 MDHEN and CDR2 SYDVKM. The CDR3 covers 15 residues. The CDR3 here is CASSVGGRLEETQYF.

This chain joins TRBV6-5 and TRBJ2-5. Germline V gene sequence: CDR1 MNHEY, CDR2 SVGAGI. The CDR3 has 14 amino acids. This CDR3 is CASSYSIVGETQYF.

The chain couples TRBV19 to TRBJ2-6. Germline CDR1 LNHDA, CDR2 SQIVND (reference sequence). The CDR3 loop spans 16 amino acids. CDR3 in amino acids: CDSGFWAQAGANVLTF.

The V call is TRBV6-1, the J call TRBJ2-7. The CDR3 runs 12 residues. Germline V gene sequence: CDR1 MNHNS, CDR2 SASEGT. The CDR3 sequence: CASVSWNYEQYF.